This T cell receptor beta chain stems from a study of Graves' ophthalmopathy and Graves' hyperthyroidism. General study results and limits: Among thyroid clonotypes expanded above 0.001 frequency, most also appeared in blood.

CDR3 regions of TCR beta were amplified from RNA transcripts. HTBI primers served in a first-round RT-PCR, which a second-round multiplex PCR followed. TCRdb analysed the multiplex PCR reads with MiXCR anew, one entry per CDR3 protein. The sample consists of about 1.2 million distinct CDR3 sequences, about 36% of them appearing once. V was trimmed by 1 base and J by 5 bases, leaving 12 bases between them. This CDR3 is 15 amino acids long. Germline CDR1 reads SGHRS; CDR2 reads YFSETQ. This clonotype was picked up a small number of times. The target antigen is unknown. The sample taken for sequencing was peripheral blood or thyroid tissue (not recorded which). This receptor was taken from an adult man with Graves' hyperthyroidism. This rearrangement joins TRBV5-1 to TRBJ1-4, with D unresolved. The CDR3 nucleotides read TGCGCCAGCAGCTTGCATGGGCTTACAAATGAAAAACTGTTTTTT. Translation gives CASSLHGLTNEKLFF.